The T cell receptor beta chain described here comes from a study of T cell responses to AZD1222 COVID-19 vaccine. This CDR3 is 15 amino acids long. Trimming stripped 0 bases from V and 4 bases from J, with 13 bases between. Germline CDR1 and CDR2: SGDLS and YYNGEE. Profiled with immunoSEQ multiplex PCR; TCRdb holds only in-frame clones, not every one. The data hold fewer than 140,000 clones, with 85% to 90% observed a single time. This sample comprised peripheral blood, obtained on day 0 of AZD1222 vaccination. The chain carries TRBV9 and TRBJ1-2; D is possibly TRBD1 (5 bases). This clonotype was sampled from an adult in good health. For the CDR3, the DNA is TGTGCCAGCAGCGTAGGGGGGGAAGGAGTCTATGGCTACACCTTC. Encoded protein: CASSVGGEGVYGYTF. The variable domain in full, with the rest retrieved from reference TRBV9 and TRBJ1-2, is DSGVTQTPKHLITATGQRVTLRCSPRSGDLSVYWYQQSLDQGLQFLIQYYNGEERAKGNILERFSAQQFPDLHSELNLSSLELGDSALYFCASSVGGEGVYGYTFGSGTRLTVV.